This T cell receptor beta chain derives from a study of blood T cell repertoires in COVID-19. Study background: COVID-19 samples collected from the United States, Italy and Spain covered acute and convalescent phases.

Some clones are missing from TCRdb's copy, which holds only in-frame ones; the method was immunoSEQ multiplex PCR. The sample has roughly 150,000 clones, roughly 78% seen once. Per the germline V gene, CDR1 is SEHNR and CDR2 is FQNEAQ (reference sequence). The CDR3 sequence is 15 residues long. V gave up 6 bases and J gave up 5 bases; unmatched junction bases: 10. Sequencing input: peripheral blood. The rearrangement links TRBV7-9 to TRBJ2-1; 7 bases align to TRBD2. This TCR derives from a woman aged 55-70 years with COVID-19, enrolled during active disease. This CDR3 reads CASSLGQAGDNEQFF. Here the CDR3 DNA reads TGTGCCAGCAGTTTGGGGCAGGCGGGGGACAATGAGCAGTTCTTC.